This entry concerns a single TCR beta chain. This may be a read error, as it is one base from a much larger clone. The same CDR3 arises from other DNA sequences in this sample as well. Germline lookup yields CDR1 SNHLY and CDR2 FYNNEI. The CDR3 has 16 amino acids. Between the trimmed V and J ends, which lost 4 bases and 5 bases, there was a span of 20 bases. Profiled with immunoSEQ multiplex PCR; TCRdb holds only in-frame clones, not every one. Altogether over 200,000 clones are present, around 90% being singletons, with the ten largest covering roughly 16%. The entry originates in a study of blood T cell repertoires in COVID-19. Study as a whole: COVID-19 samples, acute and convalescent, were from the United States, Italy and Spain.

Sequenced sample: PBMCs or T cells enriched from blood (not recorded which). The gene calls are TRBV2 and TRBJ1-1, with a weak D call TRBD1 (6 bases). The receptor comes from a man aged 25-40 years who had been exposed to COVID-19. The CDR3 is CASSVKENYRGTEAFF. For the CDR3, the DNA is TGTGCCAGCAGTGTCAAGGAGAACTATAGGGGGACTGAAGCTTTCTTT.